These 30 T cell receptor beta chains share one sample of origin, sequenced in a study of blood T cell repertoires in COVID-19. TCRdb's copy holds only in-frame clones and misses some; the assay was immunoSEQ multiplex PCR. This table has 150,000 to 200,000 clones, roughly four fifths appearing once. Source material: peripheral blood. These receptors were obtained from a woman between 65 and 79 years old with COVID-19, enrolled during active disease.

This chain links TRBV27 with TRBJ2-1; TRBD2 matches 12 bases. This CDR3 has 15 amino acids. V trimming: 5 bases; J trimming: 8 bases; junction bases outside the gene matches: 7. Germline V lookup: CDR1 MNHEY, CDR2 SMNVEV (reference sequence). CDR3 DNA sequence: TGTGCCAGCAGTCAGACTAGCGGGAGAGGGGATGAGCAGTTCTTC. It translates to CASSQTSGRGDEQFF.

This chain links TRBV28 with TRBJ2-2; 7 nucleotides align to TRBD2. CDR1 MDHEN and CDR2 SYDVKM come from the germline V gene. V lost 3 bases and J lost 5; bases outside the gene matches: 6. This CDR3 is built from 15 residues. For the CDR3, the DNA is TGTGCCAGCAGTTTGTCTAGCGGAGTAACCGGGGAGCTGTTTTTT. It yields the protein CASSLSSGVTGELFF.

The CDR3 coding sequence is TGTGCCAGCAGCCAAGCCGGGACTAGCGGGTGGAAGAATGAGCAGTTCTTC. Translating it yields CASSQAGTSGWKNEQFF. This chain connects TRBV4-2 to TRBJ2-1; 12 positions match TRBD2. This CDR3 has 17 residues. V was pared by 1 base and J by 7 bases, with 8 bases of the junction left unmatched. CDR1 and CDR2 from the germline V gene are LGHNA and YNFKEQ.

This clone showed up just once. V gene TRBV5-1 combines with J gene TRBJ2-3; D possibly corresponds to TRBD2 (6 bases). Germline V CDR1 and CDR2: SGHRS, YFSETQ. The CDR3 contains 14 residues. V was pared by 8 bases and J by 0 bases, with 13 bases between. CDR3 loop: CASYFSGSTDTQYF. DNA for the CDR3: TGCGCCAGTTATTTTAGCGGTAGCACAGATACGCAGTATTTT.

The V call is TRBV24-1, the J call TRBJ2-1, with 7 bases fitting TRBD1. This CDR3 spans 12 amino acids. Germline-derived CDR1 and CDR2 are KGHDR and SFDVKD. V trimming: 4 bases; J trimming: 12 bases; junction bases outside the gene matches: 5. The CDR3 spells CATSDLDRRQFF. CDR3 bases: TGTGCCACCAGTGACCTGGACAGGAGGCAGTTCTTC.

V gene TRBV2 combines with J gene TRBJ1-5; D is uncertain. The CDR3 consists of 15 residues. Trimming took off 3 bases at V and 1 base at J, with 10 bases between the two ends. CDR1 SNHLY and CDR2 FYNNEI come from the germline V gene. This CDR3 is CASSEEVKSNQPQHF. As DNA, the CDR3 is TGTGCCAGCAGTGAGGAGGTTAAGAGCAATCAGCCCCAGCATTTT.

This clone was picked up a small number of times. The J gene is TRBJ2-7, the V gene TRBV7-9; D gene unclear. Germline assignment: CDR1 SEHNR and CDR2 FQNEAQ (reference sequence). V was shortened by 2 bases and J by 7 bases, with 6 bases between the two germline ends. This CDR3 contains 11 residues. The DNA for the CDR3 is TGTGCCAGCAGCTTATCAGCGGAGCAGTACTTC. The encoded protein is CASSLSAEQYF.

This chain joins TRBV5-6 and TRBJ2-1, with 8 nucleotides matching TRBD2. The length of the CDR3 is 16 residues. Germline CDR1 SGHDT, CDR2 YYEEEE. Germline trimming cut 0 bases from V and 7 bases from J; bases unmatched to any gene: 9. The CDR3 spells CASSLAGREGQNEQFF. The CDR3 bases are TGTGCCAGCAGCTTGGCCGGACGGGAGGGCCAAAATGAGCAGTTCTTC. Drawing the rest from reference TRBV5-6 and TRBJ2-1, the complete variable domain is DAGVTQSPTHLIKTRGQQVTLRCSPKSGHDTVSWYQQALGQGPQFIFQYYEEEERQRGNFPDRFSGHQFPNYSSELNVNALLLGDSALYLCASSLAGREGQNEQFFGPGTRLTVL.

This rearrangement joins TRBV4-1 to TRBJ2-1; TRBD2 matches at 8 bases. The germline CDR1 and CDR2 sequences are MGHRA and YSYEKL. Trimming cost V 1 base and J 5 bases; bases outside gene matches: 10. CDR3 length: 17 amino acids. The CDR3 protein is CASSQVGGRRLDNEQFF. The CDR3 region has the DNA TGCGCCAGCAGCCAAGTAGGCGGGAGGCGGTTAGACAATGAGCAGTTCTTC.

The chain has TRBV11-2 and TRBJ2-1; D possibly corresponds to TRBD2 (6 bases). The CDR3 length is 15 residues. Germline CDR1 SGHAT, CDR2 FQNNGV. Trimming stripped 5 bases from V and 9 bases from J, with 20 bases between. DNA of the CDR3: TGTGCCAGCAGCCCATCTATAGCCCAGGAGGGTGAGCAGTTCTTC. Amino acid sequence: CASSPSIAQEGEQFF. Variable domain in full (rest from reference TRBV11-2 and TRBJ2-1): EAGVAQSPRYKIIEKRQSVAFWCNPISGHATLYWYQQILGQGPKLLIQFQNNGVVDDSQLPKDRFSAERLKGVDSTLKIQPAKLEDSAVYLCASSPSIAQEGEQFFGPGTRLTVL.

The chain is built from TRBV6-5 and TRBJ1-1, with TRBD1 as a possible D gene (5 bases). This CDR3 has 14 residues. Germline V gene sequence: CDR1 MNHEY, CDR2 SVGAGI. The ends were cut back, 8 bases at V and 0 bases at J, with 13 bases in the middle. CDR3 nucleotide sequence: TGTGCCAGCGCGTTGCAGGGCTTGAACACTGAAGCTTTCTTT. Protein sequence: CASALQGLNTEAFF.

V and J are TRBV2 and TRBJ1-5, with a possible D match to TRBD1 (6 bases). This CDR3 is built from 14 residues. Germline assignment: CDR1 SNHLY and CDR2 FYNNEI. Trimming stripped 8 bases from V and 6 bases from J, with 17 bases between. CDR3 loop: CASLQQGLGQPQHF. The CDR3 bases are TGTGCCAGCCTCCAACAGGGATTGGGTCAGCCCCAGCATTTT.

The chain joins TRBV14 to TRBJ2-3, with 8 bases identical to TRBD2. The germline V gene has CDR1 SGHDN and CDR2 FVKESK. J gave up 3 bases and V 2 bases, and 10 bases lay outside the gene matches. This CDR3 comprises 17 residues. CDR3 residues: CASSQSGRIEITDTQYF. DNA of the CDR3: TGTGCCAGCAGCCAAAGCGGGAGAATAGAAATAACAGATACGCAGTATTTT. The full variable domain, with the rest looked up from reference TRBV14 and TRBJ2-3, is EAGVTQFPSHSVIEKGQTVTLRCDPISGHDNLYWYRRVMGKEIKFLLHFVKESKQDESGMPNNRFLAERTGGTYSTLKVQPAELEDSGVYFCASSQSGRIEITDTQYFGPGTRLTVL.

The chain couples TRBV3-1 (or the pseudogene TRBV3-2) to TRBJ2-7, with D maybe TRBD1 (7 bases). With 7 bases removed from V and 5 bases from J, the gap between germline ends came to 12 bases. The CDR3 is 12 amino acids. Germline V gene sequence: CDR1 LGHDT, CDR2 YNNKEL (reference sequence). The CDR3 is CASKGGGNEQYF. The DNA for the CDR3 is TGTGCCAGCAAAGGAGGGGGCAACGAGCAGTACTTC.

The genes are TRBV19 and TRBJ1-5; the D gene is possibly TRBD1 (6 bases). The CDR3 sequence is 13 residues long. The germline CDR1 and CDR2 sequences are LNHDA and SQIVND (reference sequence). With 7 bases removed from V and 3 bases from J, the gap between germline ends came to 10 bases. For the CDR3, the DNA is TGTGCCAGTATCGGACAGTACAATCAGCCCCAGCATTTT. Its translation: CASIGQYNQPQHF.

This clone is a singleton in its sample. The rearrangement links TRBV10-3 to TRBJ2-7, with 9 bases lining up with TRBD1. This CDR3 has 12 amino acids. V shed 0 bases and J 12 bases; nucleotides not matched to a gene: 3. Germline V CDR1 and CDR2: ENHRY, SYGVKD. The CDR3, as DNA: TGTGCCATCAGTGAGTCGGGGGACAGGGTGTACTTC. This sequence encodes CAISESGDRVYF.

The chain carries TRBV1 and TRBJ1-1; the listed D gene, TRBD1, was not tested against the DNA. TRBV1 is given as a pseudogene. The CDR3 is made up of 19 amino acids. The CDR3 is CTSSQAGPTGDGVNTEAFF. Written as DNA, the CDR3 is TGCACCAGCAGCCAAGCTGGCCCGACAGGGGACGGGGTGAACACTGAAGCTTTCTTT.

V is TRBV5-1 and J is TRBJ2-2, with D maybe TRBD2 (6 bases). CDR1 and CDR2 (germline): SGHRS, YFSETQ. V shed 5 bases and J shed 4 bases, with 15 bases lying between them. This CDR3 spans 15 amino acids. The CDR3 DNA is TGCGCCAGCAGGGAGGGATCTAGGAGCACCGGGGAGCTGTTTTTT. Translation gives CASREGSRSTGELFF.

V gene TRBV5-4 combines with J gene TRBJ2-1, with 8 bases fitting TRBD2. The V segment lost 4 bases and the J segment 0 bases; nucleotides outside the gene matches: 3. Germline-derived CDR1 and CDR2 are SGHNT and YYREEE (reference sequence). This CDR3 contains 15 residues. The CDR3 coding sequence is TGTGCCAGCAGCGGAAGCGGGAGCTCCTACAATGAGCAGTTCTTC. Translated, it gives CASSGSGSSYNEQFF.

The chain uses TRBV19 and TRBJ1-5; 11 bases align to TRBD1. The CDR3 loop spans 14 amino acids. Trimming took 9 bases from V and 7 from J; bases not matched to a gene: 8. Germline-derived CDR1 and CDR2 are LNHDA and SQIVND (reference sequence). The CDR3 loop reads CASGGQGVRQPQHF. For the CDR3, the DNA is TGTGCCAGCGGGGGACAGGGGGTAAGACAGCCCCAGCATTTT.

This clone came up a few times. The chain joins TRBV19 to TRBJ1-5; D is unclear. Germline V CDR1 and CDR2: LNHDA, SQIVND (reference sequence). Trimming took off 2 bases at V and 0 bases at J, with 14 bases between the two ends. CDR3 length equals 17 residues. DNA of the CDR3: TGTGCCAGTAGTATACGACCGACGGGAAATAGCAATCAGCCCCAGCATTTT. Translating it yields CASSIRPTGNSNQPQHF.

This clone was seen just once. The V gene is TRBV19, the J gene TRBJ2-1, with 8 bases fitting TRBD2. CDR1 is LNHDA, CDR2 SQIVND, per germline (reference sequence). Trimming cost V 7 bases and J 8 bases; bases outside gene matches: 13. The CDR3 consists of 15 residues. DNA of the CDR3: TGTGCCAGTATTTCTAGGAGCGGGAGTCTACATGAGCAGTTCTTC. It translates to CASISRSGSLHEQFF.

This chain uses TRBV11-2 with TRBJ1-1, with no clear D. The CDR3 has 12 residues. V lost 5 bases and J lost 3, with 7 bases in between. CDR1 and CDR2 from the germline V gene are SGHAT and FQNNGV. This CDR3 is CASSLSYTEAFF. The CDR3 DNA reads TGTGCCAGCAGCCTGAGCTACACTGAAGCTTTCTTT.

The chain links TRBV5-1 to TRBJ2-1; a possible D gene is TRBD1 (6 bases). Germline V gives CDR1 SGHRS, CDR2 YFSETQ. The CDR3 length is 13 residues. The V and J ends lost 9 bases and 6 bases respectively, with 16 bases between them. CDR3 coding DNA: TGCGCCACCTCCCAGGGGACCATCAATGAGCAGTTCTTC. Translating it yields CATSQGTINEQFF. Together with reference TRBV5-1 and TRBJ2-1, the CDR3 gives the full variable domain: KAGVTQTPRYLIKTRGQQVTLSCSPISGHRSVSWYQQTPGQGLQFLFEYFSETQRNKGNFPGRFSGRQFSNSRSEMNVSTLELGDSALYLCATSQGTINEQFFGPGTRLTVL.

The rearrangement uses TRBV19 and TRBJ2-1; 12 nucleotides line up with TRBD2. The CDR3 consists of 16 residues. The V gene end was trimmed by 5 bases and the J gene end by 8 bases; junction bases not matched to a gene: 10. The germline V gene encodes CDR1 LNHDA and CDR2 SQIVND (reference sequence). Written as DNA, the CDR3 is TGTGCCAGTAGTGCGTTGACTAGCGGGAGATATTATGAGCAGTTCTTC. Translated: CASSALTSGRYYEQFF. Filled out from reference TRBV19 and TRBJ2-1, the complete variable domain reads DGGITQSPKYLFRKEGQNVTLSCEQNLNHDAMYWYRQDPGQGLRLIYYSQIVNDFQKGDIAEGYSVSREKKESFPLTVTSAQKNPTAFYLCASSALTSGRYYEQFFGPGTRLTVL.

This chain joins TRBV5-1 and TRBJ2-7; 9 nucleotides align to TRBD1. This CDR3 region has 16 residues. Germline V gene lookup returns CDR1 SGHRS and CDR2 YFSETQ. V was pared by 4 bases and J by 6 bases, with 14 bases of the junction left unmatched. The CDR3 DNA is TGCGCCAGCAGCCCGGGGGTACCGGGACAGGGTTCCGAGCAGTACTTC. It translates to CASSPGVPGQGSEQYF.

The rearrangement joins TRBV2 to TRBJ2-7; maybe TRBD1 (6 bases). CDR3 size: 14 residues. Germline V gene sequence: CDR1 SNHLY, CDR2 FYNNEI. V lost 0 bases and J lost 6, with 12 bases in between. The DNA for the CDR3 is TGTGCCAGCAGTGAAGCAGGGGGACGGAGCGAGCAGTACTTC. Its translation: CASSEAGGRSEQYF.

The genes are TRBV28 and TRBJ2-7, with D unclear. The V gene lost 4 bases and the J gene lost 3 bases, with 16 bases spanning the gap. In germline, CDR1 is MDHEN, CDR2 SYDVKM. There are 15 residues in the CDR3. The DNA of the CDR3 is TGTGCCAGCAGTTGGGCCTTTCCGGCAAACTACGAGCAGTACTTC. Its protein is CASSWAFPANYEQYF.

This chain joins TRBV28 and TRBJ2-7, with D possibly TRBD1 on 7 matching bases. Looked up from germline, CDR1 is MDHEN and CDR2 is SYDVKM. This CDR3 spans 15 amino acids. V was shortened by 1 base and J by 7 bases, with 17 bases between the two germline ends. CDR3 DNA: TGTGCCAGCAGTTTATTCGAGGGGGCCGGGAGAGAGCAGTACTTC. It yields the protein CASSLFEGAGREQYF.

The rearrangement joins TRBV3-1 (or the pseudogene TRBV3-2) to TRBJ2-1, with TRBD1 matching 8 bases. CDR3 length: 14 residues. Germline loops: CDR1 LGHDT, CDR2 YNNKEL (reference sequence). V lost 4 bases and J lost 5; bases outside the gene matches: 4. The CDR3 loop is CASSLQGVHNEQFF. The CDR3 coding sequence is TGTGCCAGCAGCCTACAGGGGGTTCACAATGAGCAGTTCTTC.